These 5 T cell receptor beta chains were all obtained from the same sample, sequenced in a study of beta chain features in type 1 diabetes (dated by TCRdb to about 2018). Library preparation used the immunoSEQ multiplex PCR assay. The entire isolated RNA was reverse transcribed using the High Capacity cDNA Reverse Transcription Kit, and thus expressed TCRB transcripts were sequenced. In its TCRdb copy, this immuneACCESS table keeps in-frame sequences only and misses some clones. Where compared with another copy, unresolved V genes explain less than half of these, and the others have no known cause. The sample table contains hundreds of thousands of clones; only one count was recorded for roughly 16% of them. Clones ranked in the top ten supply 0.09% to 0.095% of the sample. The source material was naive CD4+ T cells from blood. The cell subset or site label here, explained by the study, means: true naive CD4+ T cells. The receptors stem from a man aged 18 to 30 in good health.

This clone was found a few times. This chain joins TRBV5-4 and TRBJ2-5, with D maybe TRBD1 (6 bases). CDR3 length: 14 residues. Per germline, CDR1 SGHNT and CDR2 YYREEE (reference sequence). Trimming pared 1 base from V and 3 bases from J, leaving 10 bases between. CDR3 DNA sequence: TGTGCCAGCAGCTTGCCAGGGGCGGAAGAGACCCAGTACTTC. Translating gives CASSLPGAEETQYF.

This clone was seen more than once but under ten times. This rearrangement joins TRBV7-3 to TRBJ1-6; D is ambiguous. The CDR3 covers 12 residues. Germline CDR1 SGHTA, CDR2 FQGTGA. Trimming shortened V by 4 bases and J by 12 bases, and 10 bases separated the two germline ends. CDR3 bases: TGTGCCAGCAGCTCCTCGGGGAAACCCCTCCACTTT. It yields the protein CASSSSGKPLHF. Full variable domain (rest looked up from reference TRBV7-3 and TRBJ1-6): GAGVSQTPSNKVTEKGKYVELRCDPISGHTALYWYRQSLGQGPEFLIYFQGTGAADDSGLPNDRFFAVRPEGSVSTLKIQRTERGDSAVYLCASSSSGKPLHFGNGTRLTVT.

This clone has just a few counts. This chain joins TRBV4-2 and TRBJ1-3; D gene uncertain. The CDR3 spans 12 residues. CDR1 and CDR2 (germline): LGHNA, YNFKEQ. V lost 8 bases and J 0 bases, leaving 5 bases between the germline ends. CDR3 loop: CASSISGNTIYF. Here the CDR3 DNA reads TGTGCCAGCTCAATCTCTGGAAACACCATATATTTT.

Only a few counts were recorded for this clone. The rearrangement links TRBV29-1 to TRBJ2-7, with 8 bases that match TRBD1. V was clipped by 3 bases and J by 3 bases; unmatched bases: 7. Looked up from germline, CDR1 is SQVTM and CDR2 is ANQGSEA. The CDR3 spans 14 residues. The CDR3 coding sequence is TGCAGCGTTGACAGATCAGGACAGGGCTACGAGCAGTACTTC. Translating it yields CSVDRSGQGYEQYF.

This chain's CDR3 is CAIEASGTGANEQYF. Written as DNA, the CDR3 is TGTGCCATTGAAGCCTCCGGGACAGGGGCCAACGAGCAGTACTTC. J is TRBJ2-7 and V is TRBV10-3; 10 bases agree with TRBD1. Germline CDR1 reads ENHRY; CDR2 reads SYGVKD. The CDR3 has 15 amino acids. Trimming took 9 bases from V and 5 from J; bases not matched to a gene: 13.